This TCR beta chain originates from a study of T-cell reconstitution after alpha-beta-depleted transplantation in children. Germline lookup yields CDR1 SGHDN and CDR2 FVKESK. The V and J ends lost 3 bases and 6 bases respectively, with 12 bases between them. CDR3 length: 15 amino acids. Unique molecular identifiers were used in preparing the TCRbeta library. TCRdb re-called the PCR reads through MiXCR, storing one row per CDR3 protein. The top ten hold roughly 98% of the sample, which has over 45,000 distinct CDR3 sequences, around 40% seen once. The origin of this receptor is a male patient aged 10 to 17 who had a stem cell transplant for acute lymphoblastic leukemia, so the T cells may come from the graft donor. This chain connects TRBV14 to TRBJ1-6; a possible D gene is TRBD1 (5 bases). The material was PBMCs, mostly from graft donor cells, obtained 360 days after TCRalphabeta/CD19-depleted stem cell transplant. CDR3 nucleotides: TGTGCCAGCAGCCAGTCCGGGACGGCTAATTCACCCCTCCACTTT. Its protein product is CASSQSGTANSPLHF.